This T cell receptor beta chain emerged from a study of long-term antiretroviral therapy in people with HIV. For the study at large: When the earliest samples were collected, ART was typically delayed until CD4 counts fell. Points from the study as a whole: Blood specimens, gathered between about 2003 and 2018, were possibly obtained under older ART regimens. Clones that had undergone expansion before ART dominated the repertoire at all time points.

As for this clone: What it binds is unknown.

The CDR3 has 15 residues. CDR1 is SEHNR, CDR2 FQNEAQ, per germline (reference sequence). The V end lost 2 bases, the J end lost 4 bases, and 14 bases lay between the germline ends. Run at survey level, the immunoSEQ assay was version v3.0. The method was immunoSEQ multiplex PCR; TCRdb's version includes in-frame clones alone and lacks a portion of them. The table records roughly 25,000 clones, around 79% of them present only once. The source of this sequence is a woman younger than 45 with HIV. Sample: unsorted PBMCs, taken 1.1 years before starting antiretroviral therapy. This rearrangement joins TRBV7-9 to TRBJ2-5, with D tentatively TRBD1 (7 bases). CDR3 DNA sequence: TGTGCCAGCAGCTTAAACCGGAGGGGGCGAGAGACCCAGTACTTC. This encodes CASSLNRRGRETQYF.